These 23 T cell receptor beta chains were all obtained from the same sample, sequenced in a study of cytomegalovirus exposure and HLA in healthy donors. In the PCR, 60 Vbeta and 13 Jbeta primers were used. Repertoires were generated with immunoSEQ multiplex PCR, while TCRdb's copy carries only in-frame clones and drops some. The repertoire includes 120,000 to 150,000 clones, about three quarters of them detected once, and roughly 1.7% sits in the top ten. The sequencing input was PBMCs. These receptors were taken from a woman aged 25-40 years in good health and CMV-seronegative.

This clone appeared many times. Other nucleotide sequences from this sample produce the same CDR3. The chain joins TRBV6-5 to TRBJ1-3; no reliable D call. There are 14 residues in the CDR3. The V gene's germline CDR1 is MNHEY and CDR2 SVGAGI. The germline V and J ends were trimmed by 2 bases and 4 bases, with 9 bases remaining between them. The CDR3 sequence: CASSYGGSGNTIYF. In DNA, the CDR3 is TGTGCCAGCAGTTACGGAGGCTCGGGAAACACCATATATTTT.

This clone has just a few counts. This chain uses TRBV6-5 with TRBJ1-2; 8 nucleotides agree with TRBD1. CDR1 is MNHEY and CDR2 is SVGAGI in the germline V gene. The CDR3 is 15 amino acids. V dropped 7 bases and J dropped 4; count of bases not matched to a gene: 11. The CDR3: CASNPGTGGAYGYTF. CDR3 DNA: TGTGCCAGCAACCCTGGGACAGGCGGTGCCTATGGCTACACCTTC.

The CDR3 reads CASSLGREYGYTF. The CDR3 nucleotides read TGTGCCAGCAGTTTAGGTAGGGAGTATGGCTACACCTTC. V usage is TRBV28 and J usage is TRBJ1-2; D uncertain. Germline V CDR1 and CDR2: MDHEN, SYDVKM. This CDR3 is 13 amino acids long. V lost 2 bases to trimming and J lost 5 bases, with 9 bases between them.

This rearrangement joins TRBV10-3 to TRBJ2-7; possible D gene TRBD2, 5 bases. Germline CDR1 and CDR2: ENHRY and SYGVKD. V gave up 2 bases and J gave up 9 bases, with 23 bases separating them. The CDR3 length is 16 residues. DNA for the CDR3: TGTGCCATCAGTGAGCCGGGATTAGGGCAAACGGGTCGGCAGTACGTC. Its protein product is CAISEPGLGQTGRQYV.

The J gene is TRBJ1-2, the V gene TRBV7-3, with 10 bases fitting TRBD1. Germline CDR1 SGHTA, CDR2 FQGTGA. This CDR3 spans 13 amino acids. V was pared by 3 bases and J by 10 bases, with 5 bases of the junction left unmatched. CDR3: CASSFRDRGSYTF. The CDR3 DNA reads TGTGCCAGCAGCTTTAGGGACAGGGGATCCTACACCTTC.

As regards this clone: Other DNA sequences within the sample encode an identical CDR3. The chain links TRBV4-1 to TRBJ2-6, with a weak D call TRBD2 (5 bases). V lost 6 bases and J lost 1, with 13 bases in between. CDR1 is MGHRA, CDR2 YSYEKL, per germline. This CDR3 is 16 amino acids long. The CDR3 is CASSRQSGSGANVLTF. DNA for the CDR3: TGCGCCAGCAGTCGCCAGTCGGGGTCTGGGGCCAACGTCCTGACTTTC.

V is TRBV7-2 and J is TRBJ1-1; TRBD1 is a possible D gene (6 bases). Trimming stripped 2 bases from V and 8 bases from J, with 9 bases between. Germline CDR1 is SGHTA and CDR2 is FQGNSA. The CDR3 is 12 amino acids. Written as DNA, the CDR3 is TGTGCCAGCAGCTTAAACAGGGCAGAAGCTTTCTTT. Translating gives CASSLNRAEAFF.

This chain uses TRBV7-9 with TRBJ1-1; D is undetermined. V was clipped by 5 bases and J by 1 base, with 17 bases between them. The CDR3 is 16 amino acids. Germline CDR1 and CDR2: SEHNR and FQNEAQ (reference sequence). CDR3 nucleotide sequence: TGTGCCAGCAGCCCGGGAGCCCGCGACCCGAACACTGAAGCTTTCTTT. Translated, it gives CASSPGARDPNTEAFF.

The chain links TRBV28 to TRBJ2-5; TRBD2 aligns across 7 bases. J gave up 4 bases and V 6 bases, and 11 bases lay outside the gene matches. Germline assignment: CDR1 MDHEN and CDR2 SYDVKM. The CDR3 is 15 amino acids. The DNA for the CDR3 is TGTGCCAGCAGCCCGTTGGGGGGGAAAGGAGAGACCCAGTACTTC. It translates to CASSPLGGKGETQYF.

The chain carries TRBV10-3 and TRBJ2-1; TRBD2 is a possible D gene (5 bases). Per the germline V gene, CDR1 is ENHRY and CDR2 is SYGVKD. The CDR3 consists of 13 residues. Trimming removed 6 bases at V and 3 bases at J, with 9 bases between. Here the CDR3 DNA reads TGTGCCATCAGCCGGGATGTCTACAATGAGCAGTTCTTC. It encodes CAISRDVYNEQFF.

Only one count was recorded for this clone. The rearrangement joins TRBV6-5 to TRBJ2-7; 7 bases map to TRBD1. The CDR3 loop spans 15 amino acids. Trimming at V came to 0 bases and at J to 2 bases, leaving 4 bases not matched to a gene. The germline V gene encodes CDR1 MNHEY and CDR2 SVGAGI. The CDR3 DNA reads as TGTGCCAGCAGTTACTCGCGACAGGGAACCTACGAGCAGTACTTC. It translates to CASSYSRQGTYEQYF.

The DNA of the CDR3 is TGTGCCACCAGCTTTCCGACAGGGGAAGACTATGGCTACACCTTC. It specifies CATSFPTGEDYGYTF. The rearrangement uses TRBV19 and TRBJ1-2, with 8 bases fitting TRBD1. Germline loops: CDR1 LNHDA, CDR2 SQIVND (reference sequence). The CDR3 has 15 residues. With 10 bases clipped from V and 3 bases from J, the junction kept 13 bases outside the gene matches.

This chain uses TRBV30 with TRBJ1-4; D call uncertain. There are 12 residues in the CDR3. Germline CDR1 and CDR2: GTSNPN and SVGIG (reference sequence). V lost 5 bases to trimming and J lost 8 bases, with 12 bases between them. The CDR3, as DNA: TGTGCCTGGGGCGGAACAATCGAAAAACTGTTTTTT. It codes for CAWGGTIEKLFF.

The J gene is TRBJ1-5, the V gene TRBV6-5, with 8 bases matching TRBD1. V shed 6 bases and J 2 bases; nucleotides not matched to a gene: 6. CDR3 length: 15 amino acids. Germline values: CDR1 MNHEY, CDR2 SVGAGI. This CDR3 is CASSQTGVGNQPQHF. The CDR3 nucleotides read TGTGCCAGCAGCCAGACAGGGGTGGGCAATCAGCCCCAGCATTTT.

V is TRBV19 and J is TRBJ1-5; 10 bases are shared with TRBD1. V lost 3 bases, J lost 4 bases, and 3 bases stayed unmatched. Germline assignment: CDR1 LNHDA and CDR2 SQIVND (reference sequence). CDR3 length: 15 residues. CDR3 loop: CASSIWTGGNQPQHF. Written as DNA, the CDR3 is TGTGCCAGTAGTATTTGGACAGGGGGAAATCAGCCCCAGCATTTT.

V and J are TRBV30 and TRBJ2-1; tentatively, D is TRBD2 (6 bases). CDR3 length: 17 residues. The V and J ends lost 5 bases and 2 bases respectively, with 22 bases between them. Looked up from germline, CDR1 is GTSNPN and CDR2 is SVGIG (reference sequence). CDR3 loop: CAWGSLAWGVTYNEQFF. The CDR3 region has the DNA TGTGCCTGGGGGAGCCTCGCGTGGGGGGTCACCTACAATGAGCAGTTCTTC.

This clone was found a few times. CDR3 amino acids: CASSPPPGNGNTIYF. The CDR3 nucleotides read TGCGCCAGCAGTCCCCCCCCGGGGAACGGAAACACCATATATTTT. The chain couples TRBV23-1 to TRBJ1-3; D unclear. TRBV23-1 is an ORF, with its function uncertain. Trimming pared 4 bases from V and 4 bases from J, leaving 14 bases between. CDR3 length: 15 residues.

A single count supports this clone. The genes are TRBV28 and TRBJ1-2; D gene uncertain. V shed 0 bases and J shed 4 bases, with 6 bases lying between them. CDR1 MDHEN and CDR2 SYDVKM come from the germline V gene. CDR3 length equals 13 residues. This chain's CDR3 is CASSLWSPYGYTF. The CDR3 region has the DNA TGTGCCAGCAGTTTATGGTCTCCCTATGGCTACACCTTC.

The rearrangement uses TRBV7-2 and TRBJ2-5, with D possibly matching TRBD1 (6 bases). The CDR3 loop spans 15 amino acids. V gave up 2 bases and J gave up 5 bases, with 15 bases separating them. Germline-derived CDR1 and CDR2 are SGHTA and FQGNSA. This CDR3 reads CASSLWGQREETQYF. The CDR3 bases are TGTGCCAGCAGCTTATGGGGGCAGCGCGAGGAGACCCAGTACTTC.

This clone showed up just a few times. The genes are TRBV7-2 and TRBJ1-5; a weak D match, TRBD1 (6 bases). V shed 5 bases and J shed 2 bases, with 13 bases lying between them. This CDR3 region has 15 residues. The germline gives CDR1 SGHTA, CDR2 FQGNSA. As DNA, the CDR3 is TGTGCCAGCAGCCAAGGGGACACGGGCAATCAGCCCCAGCATTTT. Protein product: CASSQGDTGNQPQHF.

The gene calls are TRBV27 and TRBJ1-2; tentatively, D is TRBD1 (6 bases). Trimming took off 4 bases at V and 2 bases at J, with 14 bases between the two ends. The CDR3 has 15 amino acids. The germline V gene has CDR1 MNHEY and CDR2 SMNVEV (reference sequence). The DNA for the CDR3 is TGTGCCAGCAGTTCCTTGGGGGCCGGCAACTATGGCTACACCTTC. This encodes CASSSLGAGNYGYTF.

This clone has more than one count but fewer than ten. The rearrangement joins TRBV5-1 to TRBJ1-3; D not certain. The CDR3 loop spans 15 amino acids. Trimming removed 4 bases from V and 1 base from J, with 12 bases in between. Germline CDR1 reads SGHRS; CDR2 reads YFSETQ. The CDR3 loop reads CASSQDGGSGNTIYF. In DNA, the CDR3 is TGCGCCAGCAGCCAAGACGGAGGTTCTGGAAACACCATATATTTT. The complete variable domain, with remaining parts taken from reference TRBV5-1 and TRBJ1-3, reads KAGVTQTPRYLIKTRGQQVTLSCSPISGHRSVSWYQQTPGQGLQFLFEYFSETQRNKGNFPGRFSGRQFSNSRSEMNVSTLELGDSALYLCASSQDGGSGNTIYFGEGSWLTVV.

This clone has just a few counts. V is TRBV30 and J is TRBJ1-5; a weak D match, TRBD1 (5 bases). The V gene lost 1 base and the J gene lost 0 bases, with 7 bases spanning the gap. Germline CDR1 GTSNPN, CDR2 SVGIG (reference sequence). CDR3 size: 14 residues. CDR3 sequence: CAWSGGLSNQPQHF. The CDR3 bases are TGTGCCTGGAGTGGGGGACTTAGCAATCAGCCCCAGCATTTT.